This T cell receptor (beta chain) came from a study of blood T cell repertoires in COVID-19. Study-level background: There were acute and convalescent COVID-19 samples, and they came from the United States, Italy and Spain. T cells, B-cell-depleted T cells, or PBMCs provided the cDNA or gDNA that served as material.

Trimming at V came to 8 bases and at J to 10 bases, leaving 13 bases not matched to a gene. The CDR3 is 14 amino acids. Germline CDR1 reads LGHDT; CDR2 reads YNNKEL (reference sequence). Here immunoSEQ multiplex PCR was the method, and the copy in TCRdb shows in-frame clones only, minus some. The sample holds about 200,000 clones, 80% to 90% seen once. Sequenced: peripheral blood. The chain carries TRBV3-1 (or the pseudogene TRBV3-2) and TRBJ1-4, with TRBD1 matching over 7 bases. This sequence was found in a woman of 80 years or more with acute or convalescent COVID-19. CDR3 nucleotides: TGTGCCAGCCAGGCCTGGCAGGGGGGCGGAAAACTGTTTTTT. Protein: CASQAWQGGGKLFF.